Shown below are 17 T cell receptor beta chains from a single sample sequenced in a study of shared clonotypes between healthy human individuals. Some clones are missing from TCRdb's copy, which holds only in-frame ones; the method was immunoSEQ multiplex PCR. The table lists 550,000 to 850,000 clones, under 80% of them singletons. Sequenced input: memory CD4+ T cells sorted from blood. Subset here: CD45RA-negative fraction. Receptor source: a woman in her twenties or thirties in good health.

This clone showed up many times. The chain joins TRBV19 to TRBJ1-2; 9 bases align to TRBD1. Germline trimming cut 4 bases from V and 4 bases from J; bases unmatched to any gene: 4. CDR3 length equals 14 residues. In germline, CDR1 is LNHDA, CDR2 SQIVND (reference sequence). CDR3 coding DNA: TGTGCCAGTAGTACACTGGACAGGGGCTATGGCTACACCTTC. This codes for CASSTLDRGYGYTF.

This chain uses TRBV14 with TRBJ2-7; unclear D gene. Trimming took off 1 base at V and 1 base at J, with 14 bases between the two ends. Germline CDR1 SGHDN, CDR2 FVKESK. CDR3 length: 16 amino acids. The CDR3 protein is CASSQGIGLYSYEQYF. DNA of the CDR3: TGTGCCAGCAGCCAAGGAATTGGGTTATATTCCTACGAGCAGTACTTC.

This clone was recorded a few times. The J gene is TRBJ2-5, the V gene TRBV10-3; TRBD2 agrees at 7 bases. This CDR3 is 15 amino acids long. The V and J ends lost 2 bases and 6 bases, in that order; junction bases with no gene match: 9. CDR1 and CDR2 from the germline V gene are ENHRY and SYGVKD. CDR3 DNA sequence: TGTGCCATCAGTGAGGGGGGAGGGCCTCGGCAGACCCAGTACTTC. It translates to CAISEGGGPRQTQYF.

The chain combines TRBV27 with TRBJ2-3; 12 bases fit TRBD1. This CDR3 comprises 18 residues. The J segment lost 3 bases and the V segment lost 6 bases, leaving 13 bases of the junction unmatched. Germline lookup yields CDR1 MNHEY and CDR2 SMNVEV (reference sequence). The CDR3 coding sequence is TGTGCCAGCAGCCGGGGGAGGGACAGGGGGCGCGGTACAGATACGCAGTATTTT. It specifies CASSRGRDRGRGTDTQYF.

The chain recombines TRBV18 with TRBJ1-5, with D unclear. The germline V gene has CDR1 KGHSH and CDR2 LQKENI. This CDR3 region has 14 residues. V was trimmed by 2 bases and J by 1 base, leaving 6 bases between them. The CDR3 here is CASSPSRSNQPQHF. In DNA form, the CDR3 reads TGTGCCAGCTCACCATCCCGGAGCAATCAGCCCCAGCATTTT. Full variable domain (rest looked up from reference TRBV18 and TRBJ1-5): NAGVMQNPRHLVRRRGQEARLRCSPMKGHSHVYWYRQLPEEGLKFMVYLQKENIIDESGMPKERFSAEFPKEGPSILRIQQVVRGDSAAYFCASSPSRSNQPQHFGDGTRLSIL.

This clone was seen once. The chain carries TRBV10-2 and TRBJ1-1, with TRBD1 as a possible D gene (5 bases). Germline-derived CDR1 and CDR2 are WSHSY and SAAADI. The CDR3 has 13 amino acids. The V gene lost 10 bases and the J gene lost 0 bases, with 12 bases spanning the gap. This chain's CDR3 is CATKTAMNTEAFF. The CDR3 DNA reads TGCGCCACCAAGACAGCCATGAACACTGAAGCTTTCTTT.

The chain uses TRBV5-1 and TRBJ2-1; D perhaps matches TRBD1 (7 bases). V was pared by 5 bases and J by 5 bases, with 14 bases between. CDR1 and CDR2 (germline): SGHRS, YFSETQ. The CDR3 contains 14 residues. CDR3 region: CASSRQGGHNEQFF. CDR3 DNA: TGCGCCAGCAGTCGACAGGGAGGTCACAATGAGCAGTTCTTC.

The rearrangement uses TRBV5-4 and TRBJ2-1, with 7 bases aligning to TRBD1. V trimming: 4 bases; J trimming: 9 bases; junction bases outside the gene matches: 7. Germline lookup yields CDR1 SGHNT and CDR2 YYREEE (reference sequence). The CDR3 spans 13 residues. The CDR3 DNA is TGTGCCAGCAGCAGGGACAGCATTAGTGAGCAGTTCTTC. Translated: CASSRDSISEQFF.

The genes are TRBV7-3 and TRBJ1-1; D remains ambiguous. The CDR3 extends over 11 amino acids. Germline V gene sequence: CDR1 SGHTA, CDR2 FQGTGA. CDR3 amino acids: CLRSLNTEAFF. The CDR3 nucleotides are TGTCTGAGGAGCTTGAACACTGAAGCTTTCTTT.

With regard to this clone: The same CDR3 is also encoded by other DNA sequences in this sample. The chain uses TRBV19 and TRBJ2-2; 7 bases align to TRBD2. The V and J ends lost 3 bases and 5 bases, in that order; junction bases with no gene match: 6. CDR1 LNHDA and CDR2 SQIVND come from the germline V gene (reference sequence). The CDR3 totals 15 residues. For the CDR3, the DNA is TGTGCCAGTAGTATTGGGGCGGGAGTAACCGGGGAGCTGTTTTTT. This codes for CASSIGAGVTGELFF.

The chain employs TRBV13 and TRBJ2-5; D not certain. V lost 0 bases to trimming and J lost 0 bases, with 5 bases between them. Germline CDR1 reads PRHDT; CDR2 reads FYEKMQ (reference sequence). This CDR3 region has 14 residues. The CDR3, as DNA: TGTGCCAGCAGCTTAGGCGGCTACCAAGAGACCCAGTACTTC. This codes for CASSLGGYQETQYF.

The genes are TRBV28 and TRBJ2-6, with D tentatively TRBD2 (6 bases). V shed 4 bases and J shed 1 base, with 14 bases lying between them. Germline loops: CDR1 MDHEN, CDR2 SYDVKM. The CDR3 is 17 residues long. CDR3 sequence: CASSSLAVLSGANVLTF. The DNA of the CDR3 is TGTGCCAGCAGTTCACTAGCTGTCCTTTCTGGGGCCAACGTCCTGACTTTC.

The CDR3 sequence: CATSTYTQETQYF. In DNA form, the CDR3 reads TGTGCCACCAGCACTTATACTCAAGAGACCCAGTACTTC. V is TRBV15 and J is TRBJ2-5; D is unresolved. The germline CDR1 and CDR2 sequences are LNHNV and YYDKDF (reference sequence). Trimming shortened V by 4 bases and J by 2 bases, and 8 bases separated the two germline ends. CDR3 length equals 13 residues.

This chain joins TRBV7-8 and TRBJ1-5; D not resolved. With 5 bases removed from V and 5 bases from J, the gap between germline ends came to 10 bases. This CDR3 spans 13 amino acids. Looked up from germline, CDR1 is SGHVS and CDR2 is FQNEAQ. The CDR3 reads CASSVTWDQPQHF. CDR3 bases: TGTGCCAGCAGCGTAACATGGGATCAGCCCCAGCATTTT.

The chain uses TRBV5-1 and TRBJ2-3; 12 positions match TRBD2. CDR3 length equals 18 residues. Germline V gene data show CDR1 as SGHRS and CDR2 as YFSETQ. The J segment lost 5 bases and the V segment lost 3 bases, leaving 13 bases of the junction unmatched. CDR3 DNA sequence: TGCGCCAGCAGCTCTCTCCAGACTAGCGGGAGCTCAAGAGATACGCAGTATTTT. Its translation: CASSSLQTSGSSRDTQYF.

V gene TRBV7-2 combines with J gene TRBJ1-1; no clear D gene. V shed 2 bases and J shed 7 bases, with 11 bases lying between them. Germline assignment: CDR1 SGHTA and CDR2 FQGNSA. The CDR3 length is 13 residues. CDR3 in DNA: TGTGCCAGCAGCTTATGGGGTGGCGATGAAGCTTTCTTT. It codes for CASSLWGGDEAFF.

This sequence joins TRBV27 and TRBJ2-1; 7 bases fit TRBD2. V shed 2 bases, J shed 9 bases, and the junction held 10 bases outside the gene matches. The germline gives CDR1 MNHEY, CDR2 SMNVEV (reference sequence). The CDR3 loop spans 15 amino acids. Here the CDR3 reads CASSLGRESGIEQFF. The CDR3 DNA is TGTGCCAGCAGTTTAGGGCGGGAGAGTGGGATTGAGCAGTTCTTC.